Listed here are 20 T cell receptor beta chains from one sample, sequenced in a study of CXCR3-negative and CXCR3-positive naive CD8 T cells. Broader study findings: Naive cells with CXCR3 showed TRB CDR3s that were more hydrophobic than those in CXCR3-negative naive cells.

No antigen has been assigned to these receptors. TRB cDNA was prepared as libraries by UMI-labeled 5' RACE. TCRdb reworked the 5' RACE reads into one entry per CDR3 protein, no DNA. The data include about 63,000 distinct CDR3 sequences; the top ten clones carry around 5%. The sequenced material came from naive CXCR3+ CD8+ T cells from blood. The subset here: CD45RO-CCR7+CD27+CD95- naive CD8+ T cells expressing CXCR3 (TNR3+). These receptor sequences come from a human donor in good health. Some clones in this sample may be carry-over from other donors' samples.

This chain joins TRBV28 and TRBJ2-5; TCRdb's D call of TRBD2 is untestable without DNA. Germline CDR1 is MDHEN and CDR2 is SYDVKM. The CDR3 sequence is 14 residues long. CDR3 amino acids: CASSQRLAEETQYF.

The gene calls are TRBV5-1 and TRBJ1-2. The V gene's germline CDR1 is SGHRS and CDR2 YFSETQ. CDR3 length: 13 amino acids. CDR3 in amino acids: CASTAGWEYGYTF.

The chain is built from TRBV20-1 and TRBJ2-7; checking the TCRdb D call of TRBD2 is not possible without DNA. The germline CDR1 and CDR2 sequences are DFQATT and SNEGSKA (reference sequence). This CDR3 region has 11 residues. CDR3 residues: CSAWESYEQYF.

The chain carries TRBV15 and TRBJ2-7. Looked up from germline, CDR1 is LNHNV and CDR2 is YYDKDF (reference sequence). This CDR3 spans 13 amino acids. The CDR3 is CATSREDGYEQYF. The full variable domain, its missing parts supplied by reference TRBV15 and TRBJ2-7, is DAMVIQNPRYQVTQFGKPVTLSCSQTLNHNVMYWYQQKSSQAPKLLFHYYDKDFNNEADTPDNFQSRRPNTSFCFLDIRSPGLGDTAMYLCATSREDGYEQYFGPGTRLTVT.

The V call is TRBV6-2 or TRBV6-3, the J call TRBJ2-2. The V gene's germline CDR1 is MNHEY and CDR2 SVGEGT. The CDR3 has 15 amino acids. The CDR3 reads CASSLVGSVTGELFF.

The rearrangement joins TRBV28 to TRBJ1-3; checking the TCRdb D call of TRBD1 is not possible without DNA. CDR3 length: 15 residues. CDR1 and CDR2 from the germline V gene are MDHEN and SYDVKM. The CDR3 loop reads CASSFFARAGNTIYF. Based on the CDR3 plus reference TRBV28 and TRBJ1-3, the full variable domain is DVKVTQSSRYLVKRTGEKVFLECVQDMDHENMFWYRQDPGLGLRLIYFSYDVKMKEKGDIPEGYSVSREKKERFSLILESASTNQTSMYLCASSFFARAGNTIYFGEGSWLTVV.

CDR3 residues: CSVDNKAGETQYF. The J gene is TRBJ2-5, the V gene TRBV29-1; TCRdb picks TRBD2, but there is no DNA to check that call. Germline assignment: CDR1 SQVTM and CDR2 ANQGSEA. The CDR3 consists of 13 residues.

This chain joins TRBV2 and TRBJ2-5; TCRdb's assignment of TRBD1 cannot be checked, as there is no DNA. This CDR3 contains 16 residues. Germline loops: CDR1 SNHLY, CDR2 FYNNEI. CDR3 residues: CASSEAETGRQETQYF.

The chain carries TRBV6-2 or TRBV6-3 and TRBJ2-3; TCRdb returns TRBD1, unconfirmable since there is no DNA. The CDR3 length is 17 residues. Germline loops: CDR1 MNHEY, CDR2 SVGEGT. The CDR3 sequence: CASLEEGDDKLADTQYF.

CDR3 amino acids: CASSQARVYNEQFF. The rearrangement joins TRBV4-3 to TRBJ2-1; checking the TCRdb D call of TRBD1 is not possible without DNA. The CDR3 contains 14 residues. Germline assignment: CDR1 LGHNA and CDR2 YSLEER.

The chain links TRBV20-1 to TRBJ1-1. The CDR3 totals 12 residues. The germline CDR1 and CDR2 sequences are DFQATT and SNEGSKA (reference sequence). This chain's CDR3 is CSASRMGTEAFF.

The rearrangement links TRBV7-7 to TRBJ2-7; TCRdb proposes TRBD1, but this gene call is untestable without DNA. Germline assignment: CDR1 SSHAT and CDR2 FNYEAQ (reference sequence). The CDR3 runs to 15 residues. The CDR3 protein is CASSPGTGGEYEQYF.

This chain's CDR3 is CSPPRDRGETQYF. The rearrangement joins TRBV29-1 to TRBJ2-5; TCRdb selects TRBD1, and the lack of DNA leaves this call unchecked. This CDR3 is 13 amino acids long. Germline V gene sequence: CDR1 SQVTM, CDR2 ANQGSEA.

The CDR3 sequence: CSARVGTRYEQYF. The chain combines TRBV20-1 with TRBJ2-7; TCRdb selects TRBD1, and the lack of DNA leaves this call unchecked. Germline lookup yields CDR1 DFQATT and CDR2 SNEGSKA (reference sequence). The CDR3 consists of 13 residues.

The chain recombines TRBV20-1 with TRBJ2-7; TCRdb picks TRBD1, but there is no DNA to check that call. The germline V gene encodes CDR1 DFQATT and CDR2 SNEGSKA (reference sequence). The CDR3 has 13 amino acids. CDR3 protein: CSAMDRFSYEQYF.

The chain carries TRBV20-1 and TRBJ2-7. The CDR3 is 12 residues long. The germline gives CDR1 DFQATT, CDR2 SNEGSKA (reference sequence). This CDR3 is CSAKWGSYEQYF.

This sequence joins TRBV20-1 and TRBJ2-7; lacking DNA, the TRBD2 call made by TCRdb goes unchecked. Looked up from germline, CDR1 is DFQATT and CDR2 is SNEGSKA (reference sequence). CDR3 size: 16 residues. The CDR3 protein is CSAPDRLAGGSYEQYF.

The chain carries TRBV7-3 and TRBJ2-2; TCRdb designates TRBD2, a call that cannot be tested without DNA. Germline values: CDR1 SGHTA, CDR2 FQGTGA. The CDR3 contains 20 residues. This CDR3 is CASSPIMPGLADPNTGELFF.

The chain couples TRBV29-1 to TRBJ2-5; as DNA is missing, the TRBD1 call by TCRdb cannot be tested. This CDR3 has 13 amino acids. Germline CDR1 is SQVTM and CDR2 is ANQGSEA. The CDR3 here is CSVLPDSQETQYF.

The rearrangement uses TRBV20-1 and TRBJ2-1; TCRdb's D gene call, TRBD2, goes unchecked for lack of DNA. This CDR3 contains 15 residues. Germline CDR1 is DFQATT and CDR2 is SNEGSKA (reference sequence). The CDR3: CSASLGPGGPGEQFF.